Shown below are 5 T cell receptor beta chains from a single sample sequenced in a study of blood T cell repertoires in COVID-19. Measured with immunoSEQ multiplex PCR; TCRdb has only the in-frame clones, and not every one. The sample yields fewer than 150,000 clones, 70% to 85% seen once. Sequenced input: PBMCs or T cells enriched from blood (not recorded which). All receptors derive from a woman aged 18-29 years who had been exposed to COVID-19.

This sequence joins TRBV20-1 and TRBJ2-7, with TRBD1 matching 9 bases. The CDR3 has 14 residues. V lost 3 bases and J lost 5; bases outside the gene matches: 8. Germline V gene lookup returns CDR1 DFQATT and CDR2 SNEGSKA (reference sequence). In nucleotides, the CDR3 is TGCAGTGCTAGTGCTTGGGACAGGGTGAACGAGCAGTACTTC. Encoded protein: CSASAWDRVNEQYF.

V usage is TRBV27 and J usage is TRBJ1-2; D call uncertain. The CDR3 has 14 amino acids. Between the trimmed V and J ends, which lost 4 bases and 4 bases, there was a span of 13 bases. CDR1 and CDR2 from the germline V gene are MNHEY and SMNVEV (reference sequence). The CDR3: CASSSAETSYGYTF. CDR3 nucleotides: TGTGCCAGCAGTTCAGCGGAGACTTCCTATGGCTACACCTTC.

Written as DNA, the CDR3 is TGCGCCAGCAGTGGAGACAGGGGAACCGGGGAGCTGTTTTTT. Its translation is CASSGDRGTGELFF. This chain joins TRBV10-1 and TRBJ2-2; 8 bases fit TRBD1. Trimming cost V 4 bases and J 5 bases; bases outside gene matches: 3. From germline, CDR1 is WNHNN and CDR2 SYGVQD (reference sequence). The CDR3 sequence is 14 residues long.

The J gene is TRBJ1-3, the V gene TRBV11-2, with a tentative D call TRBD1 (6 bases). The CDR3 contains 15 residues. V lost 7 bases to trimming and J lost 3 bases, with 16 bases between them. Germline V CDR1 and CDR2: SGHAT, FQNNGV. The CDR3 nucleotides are TGTGCCAGCACACAACCAGGGGTTGGTGGAAACACCATATATTTT. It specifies CASTQPGVGGNTIYF. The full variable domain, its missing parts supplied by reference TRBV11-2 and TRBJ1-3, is EAGVAQSPRYKIIEKRQSVAFWCNPISGHATLYWYQQILGQGPKLLIQFQNNGVVDDSQLPKDRFSAERLKGVDSTLKIQPAKLEDSAVYLCASTQPGVGGNTIYFGEGSWLTVV.

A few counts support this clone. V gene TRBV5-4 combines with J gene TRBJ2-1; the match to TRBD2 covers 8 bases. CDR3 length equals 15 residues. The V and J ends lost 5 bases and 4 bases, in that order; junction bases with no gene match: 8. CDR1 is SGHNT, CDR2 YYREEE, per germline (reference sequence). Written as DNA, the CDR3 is TGTGCCAGCAGTCGGTTGACTAGCGCATACAATGAGCAGTTCTTC. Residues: CASSRLTSAYNEQFF. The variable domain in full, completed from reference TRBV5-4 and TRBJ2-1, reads ETGVTQSPTHLIKTRGQQVTLRCSSQSGHNTVSWYQQALGQGPQFIFQYYREEENGRGNFPPRFSGLQFPNYSSELNVNALELDDSALYLCASSRLTSAYNEQFFGPGTRLTVL.